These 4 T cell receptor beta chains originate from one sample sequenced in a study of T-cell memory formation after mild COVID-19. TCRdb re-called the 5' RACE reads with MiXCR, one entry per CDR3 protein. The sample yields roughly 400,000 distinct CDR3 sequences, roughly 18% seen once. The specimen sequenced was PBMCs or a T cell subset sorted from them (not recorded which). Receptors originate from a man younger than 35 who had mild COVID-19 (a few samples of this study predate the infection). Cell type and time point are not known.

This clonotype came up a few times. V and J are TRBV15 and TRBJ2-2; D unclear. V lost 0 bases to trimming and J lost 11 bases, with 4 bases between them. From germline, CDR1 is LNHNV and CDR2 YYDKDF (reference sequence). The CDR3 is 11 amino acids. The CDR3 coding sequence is TGTGCCACCAGCAGAGAGGGAGAGCTGTTTTTT. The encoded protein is CATSREGELFF.

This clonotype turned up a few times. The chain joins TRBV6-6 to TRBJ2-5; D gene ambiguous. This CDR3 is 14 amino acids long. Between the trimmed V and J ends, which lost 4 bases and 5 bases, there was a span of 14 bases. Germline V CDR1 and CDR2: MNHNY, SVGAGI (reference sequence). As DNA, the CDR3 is TGTGCCAGCAGTTCGGCCTGGGTTGGGGAGACCCAGTACTTC. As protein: CASSSAWVGETQYF.

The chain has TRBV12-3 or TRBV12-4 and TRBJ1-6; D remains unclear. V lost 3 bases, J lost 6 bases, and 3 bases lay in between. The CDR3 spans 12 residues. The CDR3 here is CASSFPNSPLHF. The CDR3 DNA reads TGTGCCAGCAGTTTCCCTAATTCACCCCTCCACTTT.

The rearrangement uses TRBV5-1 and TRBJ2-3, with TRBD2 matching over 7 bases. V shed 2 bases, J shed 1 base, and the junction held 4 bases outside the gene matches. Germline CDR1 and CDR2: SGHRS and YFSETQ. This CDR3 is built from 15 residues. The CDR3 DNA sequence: TGCGCCAGCAGCTTCGGCGGGGGACGCACAGATACGCAGTATTTT. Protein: CASSFGGGRTDTQYF.